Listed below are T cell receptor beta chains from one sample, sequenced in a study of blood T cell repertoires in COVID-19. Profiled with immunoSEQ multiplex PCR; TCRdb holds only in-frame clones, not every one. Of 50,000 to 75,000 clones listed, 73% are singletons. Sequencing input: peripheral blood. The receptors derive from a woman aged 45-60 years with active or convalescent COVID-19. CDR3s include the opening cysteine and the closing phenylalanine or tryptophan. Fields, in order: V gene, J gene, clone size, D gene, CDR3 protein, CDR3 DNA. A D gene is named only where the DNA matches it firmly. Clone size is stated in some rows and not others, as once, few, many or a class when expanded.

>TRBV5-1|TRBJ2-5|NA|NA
CASSSVASEGPLQETQYF
TGCGCCAGCAGCTCCGTGGCTTCAGAGGGTCCCTTGCAAGAGACCCAGTACTTC
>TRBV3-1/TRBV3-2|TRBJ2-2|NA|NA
CASSQGTNTGELFF
TGTGCCAGCAGCCAAGGGACTAACACCGGGGAGCTGTTTTTT
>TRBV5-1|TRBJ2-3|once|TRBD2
CASSSRLAGTLDTQYF
TGCGCCAGCAGCTCGCGACTAGCGGGAACCCTAGATACGCAGTATTTT
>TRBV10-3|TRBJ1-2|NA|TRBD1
CAISPGQGNYGYTF
TGTGCCATCAGTCCGGGACAGGGGAACTATGGCTACACCTTC
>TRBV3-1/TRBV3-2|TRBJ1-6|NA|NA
CASSQAQDHSPLHF
TGTGCCAGCAGCCAGGCCCAGGATCATTCACCCCTCCACTTT
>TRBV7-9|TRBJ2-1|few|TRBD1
CASSTKPRDSNNEQFF
TGTGCCAGCAGCACCAAGCCACGGGACAGCAACAATGAGCAGTTCTTC
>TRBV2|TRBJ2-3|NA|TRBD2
CASRSRTSGRAGDTQYF
TGTGCCAGCAGATCCCGGACTAGCGGGAGGGCCGGAGATACGCAGTATTTT
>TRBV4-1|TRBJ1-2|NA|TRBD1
CASSRTRQGDGYTF
TGCGCCAGCAGCCGCACTCGACAGGGGGATGGCTACACCTTC
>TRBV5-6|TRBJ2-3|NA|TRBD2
CASSLAPTSTQYF
TGTGCCAGCAGCTTGGCCCCGACTAGCACGCAGTATTTT
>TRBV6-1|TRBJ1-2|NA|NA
CASSDEATWTRNYGYTF
TGTGCCAGCAGTGATGAAGCTACATGGACACGTAACTATGGCTACACCTTC
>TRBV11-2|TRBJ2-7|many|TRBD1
CASSLNRGVYEQYF
TGTGCCAGCAGCTTGAACAGGGGTGTCTACGAGCAGTACTTC
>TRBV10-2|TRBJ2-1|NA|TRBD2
CASSFSGRPYNEQFF
TGCGCCAGCAGTTTTAGCGGGAGACCCTACAATGAGCAGTTCTTC
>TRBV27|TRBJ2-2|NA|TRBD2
CASSPGLARELFF
TGTGCCAGCAGCCCGGGACTAGCGAGAGAGCTGTTTTTT
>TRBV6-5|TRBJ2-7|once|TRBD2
CASSYPRTSGISEQYF
TGTGCCAGCAGTTACCCTAGGACTAGCGGGATAAGCGAGCAGTACTTC
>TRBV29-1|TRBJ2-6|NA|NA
CSVTGQMNSGANVLTF
TGCAGCGTGACGGGACAAATGAACTCTGGGGCCAACGTCCTGACTTTC